What follows describes a single T cell receptor beta chain. Only in-frame clones appear in the TCRdb table, and some are missing; sequencing was by immunoSEQ multiplex PCR. The table lists about 100,000 clones, just over 85% of them singletons. Germline CDR1 and CDR2: LNHNV and YYDKDF (reference sequence). Trimming shortened V by 0 bases and J by 5 bases, and 10 bases separated the two germline ends. The CDR3 length is 14 residues. The data are from a study of T cell responses to AZD1222 COVID-19 vaccine. At the level of the study: Second doses were pooled across both intervals (about 4 or about 12 weeks).

This chain joins TRBV15 and TRBJ2-5; D gene ambiguous. Sequencing used peripheral blood, obtained on day 0 of AZD1222 vaccination. The sequence came from an adult in good health. CDR3 coding DNA: TGTGCCACCAGCAGAGAGGACGTAAGGGAGACCCAGTACTTC. Translating it yields CATSREDVRETQYF.